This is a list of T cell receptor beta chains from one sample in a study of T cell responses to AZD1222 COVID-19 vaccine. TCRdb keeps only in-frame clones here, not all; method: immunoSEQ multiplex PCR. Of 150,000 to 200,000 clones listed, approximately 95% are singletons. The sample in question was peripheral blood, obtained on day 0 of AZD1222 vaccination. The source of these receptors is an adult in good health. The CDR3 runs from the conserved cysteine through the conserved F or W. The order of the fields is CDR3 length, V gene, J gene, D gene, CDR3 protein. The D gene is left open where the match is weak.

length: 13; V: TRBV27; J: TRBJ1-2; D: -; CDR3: CASSRDPFYGYTF
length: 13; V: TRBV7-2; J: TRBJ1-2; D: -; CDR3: CASSLDWLYGYTF
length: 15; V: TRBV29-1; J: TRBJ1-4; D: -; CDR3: CSVRGDPSGNEKLFF
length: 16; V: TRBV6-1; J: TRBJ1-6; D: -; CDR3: CASSEAETDRDSPLHF
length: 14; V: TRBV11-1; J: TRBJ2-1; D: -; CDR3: CASSLRGRLDEQFF
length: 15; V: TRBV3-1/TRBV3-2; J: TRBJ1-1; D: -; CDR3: CASSQGLGLNTEAFF
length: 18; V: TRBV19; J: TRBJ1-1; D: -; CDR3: CASSPVAGSRLRNTEAFF
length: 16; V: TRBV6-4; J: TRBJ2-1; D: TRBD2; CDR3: CASSDSLAGEYNEQFF
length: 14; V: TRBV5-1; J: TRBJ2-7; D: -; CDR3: CASGTGPNTREQYF
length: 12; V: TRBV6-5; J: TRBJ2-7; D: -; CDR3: CASSQDGYEQYF
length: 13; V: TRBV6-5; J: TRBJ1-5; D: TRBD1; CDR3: CASSYPGQGPQHF
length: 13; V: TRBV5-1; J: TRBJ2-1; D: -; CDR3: CASSFGGSNEQFF
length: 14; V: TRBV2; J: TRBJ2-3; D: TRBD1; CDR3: CATSDRGGSYTQYF
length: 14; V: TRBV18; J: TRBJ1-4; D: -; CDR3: CASSPRGTNEKLFF
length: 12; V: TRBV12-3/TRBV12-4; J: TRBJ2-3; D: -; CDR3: CASSFMGDTQYF
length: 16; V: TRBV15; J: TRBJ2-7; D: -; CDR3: CATSFLTGSSSYEQYF
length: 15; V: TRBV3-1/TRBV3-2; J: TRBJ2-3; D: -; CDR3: CASSQFLGVTDTQYF
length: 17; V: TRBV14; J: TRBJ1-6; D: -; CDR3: CASSQDLPGSYNSPLHF
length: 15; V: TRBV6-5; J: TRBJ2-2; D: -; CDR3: CASRGGQSNTGELFF
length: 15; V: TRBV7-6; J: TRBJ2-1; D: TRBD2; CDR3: CASSRTGTSINEQFF
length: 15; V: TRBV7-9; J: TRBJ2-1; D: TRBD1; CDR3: CASSFGQGTNNEQFF
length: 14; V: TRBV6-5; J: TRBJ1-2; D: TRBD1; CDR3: CASSPEAGGYGYTF
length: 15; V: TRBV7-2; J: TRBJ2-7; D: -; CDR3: CASSLYPTGYYEQYF
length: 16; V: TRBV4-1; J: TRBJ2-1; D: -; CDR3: CASSQAPLTRVNEQFF
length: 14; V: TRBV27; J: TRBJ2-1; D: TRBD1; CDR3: CASRLTGVNNEQFF
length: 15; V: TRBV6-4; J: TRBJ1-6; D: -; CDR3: CASRESPGYNSPLHF
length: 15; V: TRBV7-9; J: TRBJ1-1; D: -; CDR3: CASTSFGDLNTEAFF